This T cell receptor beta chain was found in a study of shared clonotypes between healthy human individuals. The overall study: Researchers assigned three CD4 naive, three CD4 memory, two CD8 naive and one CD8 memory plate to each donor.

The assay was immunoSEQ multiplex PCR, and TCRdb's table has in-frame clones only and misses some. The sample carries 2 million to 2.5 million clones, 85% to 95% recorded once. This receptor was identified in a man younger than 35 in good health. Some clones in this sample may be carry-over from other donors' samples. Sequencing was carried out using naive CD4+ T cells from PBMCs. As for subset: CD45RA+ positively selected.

The CDR3, as DNA: TGTGCCAGCAGCTTCTGGGGGGACACTGAAGCTTTCTTT. This gives the protein CASSFWGDTEAFF. The chain carries TRBV5-8 and TRBJ1-1; D is possibly TRBD1 (5 bases). The CDR3 is 13 residues long. Per germline, CDR1 SGHTS and CDR2 YDEGEE. V lost 2 bases to trimming and J lost 3 bases, with 8 bases between them. Together with reference TRBV5-8 and TRBJ1-1, the CDR3 gives the full variable domain: EAGVTQSPTHLIKTRGQQATLRCSPISGHTSVYWYQQALGLGLQFLLWYDEGEERNRGNFPPRFSGRQFPNYSSELNVNALELEDSALYLCASSFWGDTEAFFGQGTRLTVV.